This TCR beta chain originates from a study of cytomegalovirus exposure and HLA in healthy donors. Study in general: Membership in the Caucasian-associated ancestry cluster was found for 75% to 90% of approximately 430 genotyped donors. The study's findings and limits: Trimming of TCR beta V- and J-genes showed a link, identified in a later analysis, to a missense DCLRE1C variant. Analysis performed later showed TCR beta chains linked to HLA being more clonally expanded than equally common others.

CDR3 length equals 16 residues. From germline, CDR1 is GTSNPN and CDR2 SVGIG (reference sequence). V was shortened by 4 bases and J by 2 bases, with 20 bases between the two germline ends. Primers included in the PCR were 60 Vbeta and 13 Jbeta primers. Sequenced by immunoSEQ multiplex PCR; TCRdb stores in-frame clones only, minus some. The table lists some 150,000 clones, approximately 84% of them singletons. Worth noting for this clone: No antigen is known for it.

This TCR was sampled from a woman aged 40 to 50 in good health and CMV-seronegative. This chain connects TRBV30 to TRBJ1-1; TRBD1 might be the D (6 bases). Sequencing used PBMCs. CDR3 nucleotide sequence: TGTGCCTGGATACCAAGGCGGGGGCTTGGAAACACTGAAGCTTTCTTT. Amino acids: CAWIPRRGLGNTEAFF.